The TCR beta chain under discussion was sequenced for a study of shared clonotypes between healthy human individuals. Across the whole study: Per donor, CD8 memory used one plate, CD8 naive used two, CD4 memory used three and CD4 naive used three. Whole-study results and caveats: Clonotype sharing levels among donors were expected to vary with sequencing depth.

The repertoire was sequenced with immunoSEQ multiplex PCR; TCRdb's copy has only in-frame clones and lacks some. The table shows roughly 2,300,000 clones, with approximately 90% occurring only once. Germline lookup yields CDR1 MGHRA and CDR2 YSYEKL. The V and J ends lost 0 bases and 2 bases respectively, with 10 bases between them. This CDR3 has 15 residues. A note on this clone: Its antigen is undetermined.

This receptor was taken from a man younger than 35 in good health. Some clones in this sample may be carry-over from other donors' samples. Sequenced: naive CD4+ T cells from PBMCs. The sample's subset: CD45RA+ positively selected. V and J are TRBV4-1 and TRBJ1-1; D possibly corresponds to TRBD1 (5 bases). In DNA form, the CDR3 reads TGCGCCAGCAGCCAAGAAGGGGCAATTAACACTGAAGCTTTCTTT. Protein sequence: CASSQEGAINTEAFF.